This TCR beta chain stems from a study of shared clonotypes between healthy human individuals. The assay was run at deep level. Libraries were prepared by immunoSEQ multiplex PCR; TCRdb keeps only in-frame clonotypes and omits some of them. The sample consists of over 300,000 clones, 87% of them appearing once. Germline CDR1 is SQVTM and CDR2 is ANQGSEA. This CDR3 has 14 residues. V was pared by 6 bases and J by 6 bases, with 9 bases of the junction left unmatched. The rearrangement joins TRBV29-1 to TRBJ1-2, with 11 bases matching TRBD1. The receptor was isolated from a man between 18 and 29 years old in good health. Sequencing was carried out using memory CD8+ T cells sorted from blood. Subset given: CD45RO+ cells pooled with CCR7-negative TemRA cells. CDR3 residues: CSVSTGTGGNGYTF. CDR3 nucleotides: TGCAGCGTGTCGACCGGGACAGGGGGTAATGGCTACACCTTC.